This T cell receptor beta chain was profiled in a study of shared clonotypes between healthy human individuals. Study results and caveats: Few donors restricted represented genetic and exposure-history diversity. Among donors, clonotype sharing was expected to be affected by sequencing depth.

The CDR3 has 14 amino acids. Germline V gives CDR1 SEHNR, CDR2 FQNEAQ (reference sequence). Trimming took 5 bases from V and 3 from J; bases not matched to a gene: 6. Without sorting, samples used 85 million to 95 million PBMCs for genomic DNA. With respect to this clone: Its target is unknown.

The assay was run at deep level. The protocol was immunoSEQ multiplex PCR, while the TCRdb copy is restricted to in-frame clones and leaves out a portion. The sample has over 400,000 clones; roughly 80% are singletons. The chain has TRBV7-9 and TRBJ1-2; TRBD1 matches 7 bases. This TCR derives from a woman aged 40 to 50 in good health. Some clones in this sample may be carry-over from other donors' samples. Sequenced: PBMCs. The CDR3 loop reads CASSRAGTDYGYTF. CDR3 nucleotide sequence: TGTGCCAGCAGCCGGGCTGGGACAGACTATGGCTACACCTTC. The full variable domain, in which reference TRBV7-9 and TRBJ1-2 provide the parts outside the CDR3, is DTGVSQNPRHKITKRGQNVTFRCDPISEHNRLYWYRQTLGQGPEFLTYFQNEAQLEKSRLLSDRFSAERPKGSFSTLEIQRTEQGDSAMYLCASSRAGTDYGYTFGSGTRLTVV.